This T cell receptor (beta chain) emerged from a study of blood T cells in healthy people across ages. Details on this clonotype: Antigen: not known.

Alongside a J-beta primer mix, a sample-barcoded 5' primer served in a second PCR lasting roughly 6 to 11 cycles. TCRdb fed the 5' RACE reads into MiXCR, producing one record per CDR3 protein. The sample has some 1.4 million distinct CDR3 sequences; about 43% are singletons. PBMCs, at least 7 million per sample, were isolated. General study results and limits: It was not possible, with unsorted PBMCs, to conclusively compare naive and antigen-experienced cells.

Sequencing was done on a sample of blood. The receptor was isolated from a woman between 18 and 29 years old in good health.

The CDR3 reads CSARDPSMNRGYTF. The CDR3 DNA sequence: TGCAGTGCTAGAGACCCATCCATGAACCGTGGCTACACCTTC. This chain links TRBV20-1 with TRBJ1-2; D is unresolved. Trimming took off 0 bases at V and 7 bases at J, with 15 bases between the two ends. The V gene's germline CDR1 is DFQATT and CDR2 SNEGSKA (reference sequence). CDR3 size: 14 residues.